This TCR beta chain was obtained from a study of shared clonotypes between healthy human individuals. Study summary: Donor ages ranged 18 to 49 years: a couple of women, a few men.

Original processing notes: Quality scores were absent from the junction-only immunoSEQ sequences, so filtering differed. Produced via immunoSEQ multiplex PCR; TCRdb's table is partial and in-frame only. V, J and clone size are those of that table, while D and trimming were read from the DNA. The table records approximately 500,000 clones, roughly 95% of them present only once. Details on this clone: Its cognate antigen is unknown.

Study results and caveats: Rarefaction revealed incomplete sorted-subset sequencing despite large depth.

V lost 2 bases and J 7 bases, leaving 9 bases between the germline ends. The CDR3 is 13 amino acids. Looked up from germline, CDR1 is SGHAT and CDR2 is FQNNGV. Partitioning of CD4+ cells yielded a CD45RA+ naive subset and a CD45RA-negative memory subset. The sequence was collected from a woman in her twenties or thirties in good health. The chain has TRBV11-2 and TRBJ1-5, with D hard to call. Sequencing was performed on naive CD4+ T cells sorted from blood. Regarding subset: CD45RA+ positively selected. CDR3 region: CASSLTEGQPQHF. Here the CDR3 DNA reads TGTGCCAGCAGCTTAACCGAAGGGCAGCCCCAGCATTTT.